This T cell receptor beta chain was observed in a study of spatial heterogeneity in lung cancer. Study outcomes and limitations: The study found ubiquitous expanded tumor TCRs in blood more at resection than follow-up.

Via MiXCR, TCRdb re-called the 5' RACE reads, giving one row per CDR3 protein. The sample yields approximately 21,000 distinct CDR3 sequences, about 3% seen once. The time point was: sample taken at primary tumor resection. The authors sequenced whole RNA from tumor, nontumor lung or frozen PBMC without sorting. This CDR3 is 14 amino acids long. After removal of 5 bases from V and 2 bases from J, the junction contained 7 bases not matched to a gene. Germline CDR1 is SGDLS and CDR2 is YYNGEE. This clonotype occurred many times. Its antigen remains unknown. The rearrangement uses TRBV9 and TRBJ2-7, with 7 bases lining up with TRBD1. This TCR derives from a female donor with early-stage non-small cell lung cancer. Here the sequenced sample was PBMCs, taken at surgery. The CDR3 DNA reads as TGTGCCAGCAGTGAACAGGGGCTCCCCTACGAGCAGTACTTC. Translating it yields CASSEQGLPYEQYF.